The 7 T cell receptor beta chains in this list originate from one sample, sequenced in a study of T cell responses to AZD1222 COVID-19 vaccine. The method was immunoSEQ multiplex PCR; TCRdb's version includes in-frame clones alone and lacks a portion of them. The sample yields over 100,000 clones, about 93% seen once. Sequencing was performed on peripheral blood, taken on day 0 of AZD1222 vaccination. All receptors derive from an adult in good health.

The chain combines TRBV27 with TRBJ2-7, with 8 bases fitting TRBD1. The junction had 5 bases not matched to a gene; V was cut back by 8 bases and J by 5 bases. This CDR3 region has 12 residues. Germline V lookup: CDR1 MNHEY, CDR2 SMNVEV (reference sequence). The CDR3 is CASWNRGDEQYF. The CDR3 DNA reads TGTGCCAGCTGGAACAGGGGGGACGAGCAGTACTTC.

This chain uses TRBV28 with TRBJ2-2; D may be TRBD2 (5 bases). Germline V gene data show CDR1 as MDHEN and CDR2 as SYDVKM. The CDR3 totals 15 residues. V was clipped by 5 bases and J by 6 bases, with 16 bases between them. In DNA form, the CDR3 reads TGTGCCAGCAGTCCCCGGGGTAAGACCGCCGGGGAGCTGTTTTTT. Translating it yields CASSPRGKTAGELFF.

This chain links TRBV19 with TRBJ2-2; D is uncertain. The ends were cut back, 5 bases at V and 5 bases at J, with 15 bases in the middle. Germline V lookup: CDR1 LNHDA, CDR2 SQIVND (reference sequence). The CDR3 spans 15 residues. CDR3 region: CASSLRTQPTGELFF. The CDR3 DNA reads as TGTGCCAGTAGTCTCCGTACCCAGCCGACCGGGGAGCTGTTTTTT.

The chain links TRBV7-8 to TRBJ2-7; 7 bases are a match to TRBD2. The CDR3 loop spans 14 amino acids. From germline, CDR1 is SGHVS and CDR2 FQNEAQ. Trimming took 5 bases from V and 5 from J; bases not matched to a gene: 9. CDR3 bases: TGTGCCAGCAGCCTACCGGGAGGCCGGGACGAGCAGTACTTC. Amino acid sequence: CASSLPGGRDEQYF.

This clone was seen only once. This rearrangement joins TRBV20-1 to TRBJ2-7; a possible D gene is TRBD1 (6 bases). Germline-derived CDR1 and CDR2 are DFQATT and SNEGSKA (reference sequence). The CDR3 totals 11 residues. The V end was cut by 2 bases, the J end by 6 bases, with 8 bases between. CDR3 loop: CSARKGVEQYF. The CDR3 region has the DNA TGCAGTGCTAGAAAGGGGGTCGAGCAGTACTTC.

This chain connects TRBV7-2 to TRBJ2-5; TRBD1 is a possible D gene (5 bases). Germline V CDR1 and CDR2: SGHTA, FQGNSA. Trimming removed 4 bases from V and 7 bases from J, with 19 bases in between. This CDR3 region has 15 residues. The CDR3 here is CASSSKTGRVGTQYF. Here the CDR3 DNA reads TGTGCCAGCAGCTCCAAGACCGGCAGGGTAGGGACCCAGTACTTC. Full variable domain (rest looked up from reference TRBV7-2 and TRBJ2-5): GAGVSQSPSNKVTEKGKDVELRCDPISGHTALYWYRQSLGQGLEFLIYFQGNSAPDKSGLPSDRFSAERTGGSVSTLTIQRTQQEDSAVYLCASSSKTGRVGTQYFGPGTRLLVL.

This clone was recorded only once. The chain is built from TRBV21-1 and TRBJ1-1; TRBD1 is taken as the D call from the table, unchecked against the DNA. TRBV21-1 is reported as a pseudogene. CDR3 length equals 13 residues. The CDR3 nucleotides are TGTGCCAGCAGCAGGGCAGGGGGCACTGAAGCTTTCTTT. It specifies CASSRAGGTEAFF.